This TCR beta chain was documented in a study of T cell clonality in common variable immunodeficiency. Clones were sequenced by immunoSEQ multiplex PCR, and TCRdb holds only the in-frame ones, with some missing. This sample comprises more than 65,000 clones, none seen once only. V was clipped by 6 bases and J by 3 bases; unmatched bases: 5. This CDR3 has 15 residues. Germline CDR1 is SGHTA and CDR2 is FQGNSA. This clone was seen repeatedly, ten times or more. The read falls 3 residues short of the CDR3 end, and the missing part is taken from the germline J gene. The sequenced material came from peripheral blood mononuclear cells. This chain links TRBV7-2 with TRBJ2-1, with 10 bases that match TRBD1. The TCR was taken from a person aged 18 to 75 in good health. The CDR3 reads CASRTGTGVYNEQFF. The sequenced CDR3 bases are TGTGCCAGCAGAACCGGGACAGGGGTCTACAATGAG.